This TCR beta chain originates from a study of control samples from healthy donors and cancer patients. The germline V and J ends were trimmed by 6 bases and 0 bases, with 8 bases remaining between them. Germline V CDR1 and CDR2: KGHSH, LQKENI. This CDR3 has 13 residues. Data came from immunoSEQ multiplex PCR; TCRdb stores just in-frame clones and leaves some out. The sample records 150,000 to 200,000 clones, about 93% being singletons. The TCR was taken from a man aged 18 to 29 in good health. The sequencing sample was made of blood. V and J are TRBV18 and TRBJ1-1; D is unresolved. The CDR3 DNA reads as TGTGCCAGCTCTCCCCCCCTGAACACTGAAGCTTTCTTT. Translation gives CASSPPLNTEAFF. The whole variable domain, filled in from reference TRBV18 and TRBJ1-1, reads NAGVMQNPRHLVRRRGQEARLRCSPMKGHSHVYWYRQLPEEGLKFMVYLQKENIIDESGMPKERFSAEFPKEGPSILRIQQVVRGDSAAYFCASSPPLNTEAFFGQGTRLTVV.